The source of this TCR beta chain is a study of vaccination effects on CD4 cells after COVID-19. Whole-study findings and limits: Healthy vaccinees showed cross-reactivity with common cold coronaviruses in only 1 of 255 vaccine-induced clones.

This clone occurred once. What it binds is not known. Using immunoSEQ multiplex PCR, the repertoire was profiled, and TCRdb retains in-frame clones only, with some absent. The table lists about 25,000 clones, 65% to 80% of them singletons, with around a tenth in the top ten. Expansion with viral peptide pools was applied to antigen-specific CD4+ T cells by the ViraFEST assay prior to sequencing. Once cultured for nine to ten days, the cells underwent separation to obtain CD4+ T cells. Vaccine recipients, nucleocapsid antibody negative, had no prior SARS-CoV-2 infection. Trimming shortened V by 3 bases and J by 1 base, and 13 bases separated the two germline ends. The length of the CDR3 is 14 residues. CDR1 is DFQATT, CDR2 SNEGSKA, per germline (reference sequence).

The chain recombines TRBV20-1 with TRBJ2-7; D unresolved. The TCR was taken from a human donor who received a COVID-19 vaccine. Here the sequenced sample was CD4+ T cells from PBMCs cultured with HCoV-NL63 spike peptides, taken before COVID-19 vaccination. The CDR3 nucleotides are TGCAGTGCTAGTCCGGGTATTAGGTCCTACGAGCAGTACTTC. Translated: CSASPGIRSYEQYF.